This TCR beta chain was found in a study of blood T cell repertoires in COVID-19. Study context: Symptom resolution, clearance, or two negative PCRs marked donors in Cohort 3 as recovered.

CDR3 length: 15 residues. Germline-derived CDR1 and CDR2 are SGHVS and FQNEAQ. V trimming: 5 bases; J trimming: 4 bases; junction bases outside the gene matches: 7. Each participant's cohort was designated according to participant-reported clinical history. Clones were sequenced by immunoSEQ multiplex PCR, and TCRdb holds only the in-frame ones, with some missing. The sample has roughly 200,000 clones, around 83% seen once. This sequence joins TRBV7-8 and TRBJ1-2, with 10 bases identical to TRBD1. The receptor was derived from a middle-aged woman in a cohort exposed to, infected with or recovered from COVID-19 (not recorded which). Sequenced input: PBMCs or T cells enriched from blood (not recorded which). CDR3 loop: CASSNQGDRGYGYTF. The CDR3 coding sequence is TGTGCCAGCAGCAATCAGGGGGACAGGGGCTATGGCTACACCTTC. Combining the CDR3 with reference TRBV7-8 and TRBJ1-2 gives the whole variable domain GAGVSQSPRYKVAKRGQDVALRCDPISGHVSLFWYQQALGQGPEFLTYFQNEAQLDKSGLPSDRFFAERPEGSVSTLKIQRTQQEDSAVYLCASSNQGDRGYGYTFGSGTRLTVV.